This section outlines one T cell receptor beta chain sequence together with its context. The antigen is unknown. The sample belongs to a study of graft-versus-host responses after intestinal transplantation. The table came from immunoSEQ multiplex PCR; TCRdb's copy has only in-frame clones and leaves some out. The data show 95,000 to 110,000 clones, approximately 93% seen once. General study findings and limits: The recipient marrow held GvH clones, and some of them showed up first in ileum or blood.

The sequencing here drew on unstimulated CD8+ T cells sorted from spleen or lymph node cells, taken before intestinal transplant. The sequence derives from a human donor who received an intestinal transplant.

The CDR3 sequence is CAWTAGQGYSPLHF. The CDR3 DNA follows: TGTGCCTGGACCGCGGGACAGGGTTACTCACCCCTCCACTTT. The chain couples TRBV30 to TRBJ1-6, with TRBD1 matching 9 bases. CDR1 and CDR2 (germline): GTSNPN, SVGIG (reference sequence). V lost 4 bases, J lost 10 bases, and 8 bases stayed unmatched. The CDR3 runs to 14 residues.